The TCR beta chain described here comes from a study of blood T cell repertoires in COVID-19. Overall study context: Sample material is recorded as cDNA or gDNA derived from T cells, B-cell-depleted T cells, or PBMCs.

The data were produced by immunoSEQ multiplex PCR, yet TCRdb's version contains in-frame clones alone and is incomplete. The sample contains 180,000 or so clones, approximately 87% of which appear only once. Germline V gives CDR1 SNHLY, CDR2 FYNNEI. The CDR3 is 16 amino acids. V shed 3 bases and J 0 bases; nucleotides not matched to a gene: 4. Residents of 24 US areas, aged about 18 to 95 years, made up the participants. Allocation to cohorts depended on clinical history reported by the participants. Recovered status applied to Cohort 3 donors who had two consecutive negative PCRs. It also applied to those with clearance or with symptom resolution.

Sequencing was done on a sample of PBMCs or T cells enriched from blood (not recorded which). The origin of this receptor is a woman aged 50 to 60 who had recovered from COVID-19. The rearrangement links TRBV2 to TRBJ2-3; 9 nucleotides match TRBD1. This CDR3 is CASSDRTGASTDTQYF. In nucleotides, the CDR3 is TGTGCCAGCAGTGATAGGACAGGGGCGAGCACAGATACGCAGTATTTT.